These 23 T cell receptor beta chains originate from one sample sequenced in a study of blood T cell repertoires in COVID-19. TCRdb's table, derived via immunoSEQ multiplex PCR, lists solely in-frame clones and lacks some. Of over 600,000 clones in the sample, about 90% were seen once. Sequenced input: peripheral blood. The receptors shown here come from a woman aged 18-30 years with acute or convalescent COVID-19.

The chain is built from TRBV13 and TRBJ1-2; no clear D. The germline V gene encodes CDR1 PRHDT and CDR2 FYEKMQ (reference sequence). Between the trimmed V and J ends, which lost 4 bases and 6 bases, there was a span of 9 bases. This CDR3 is built from 12 residues. CDR3 sequence: CASSSGGDGYTF. CDR3 in DNA: TGTGCCAGCAGCTCTGGCGGGGATGGCTACACCTTC.

This chain connects TRBV5-6 to TRBJ1-1; D remains unclear. Trimming took off 4 bases at V and 0 bases at J, with 13 bases between the two ends. The CDR3 length is 15 residues. Germline CDR1 and CDR2: SGHDT and YYEEEE. As DNA, the CDR3 is TGTGCCAGCAGCGGGCGTCTGGTCATGAACACTGAAGCTTTCTTT. It codes for CASSGRLVMNTEAFF. The full variable domain, completed using reference TRBV5-6 and TRBJ1-1, is DAGVTQSPTHLIKTRGQQVTLRCSPKSGHDTVSWYQQALGQGPQFIFQYYEEEERQRGNFPDRFSGHQFPNYSSELNVNALLLGDSALYLCASSGRLVMNTEAFFGQGTRLTVV.

V usage is TRBV24-1 and J usage is TRBJ1-3; D is undetermined. V lost 11 bases and J lost 5, with 21 bases in between. Germline-derived CDR1 and CDR2 are KGHDR and SFDVKD. CDR3 length equals 15 residues. The CDR3 DNA is TGTGCCAGCGAATTTCTTTCTTTCTTTCGAAACACCATATATTTT. Residues: CASEFLSFFRNTIYF.

The rearrangement joins TRBV4-1 to TRBJ2-3; D perhaps matches TRBD2 (6 bases). The ends were cut back, 1 base at V and 10 bases at J, with 12 bases in the middle. The V gene's germline CDR1 is MGHRA and CDR2 YSYEKL. This CDR3 is 13 amino acids long. The CDR3 DNA sequence: TGCGCCAGCAGCCAAGGGACTACCCTGGCGCAGTATTTT. Translating it yields CASSQGTTLAQYF.

The J gene is TRBJ1-1, the V gene TRBV7-9, with D unclear. CDR1 is SEHNR and CDR2 is FQNEAQ in the germline V gene (reference sequence). V was clipped by 6 bases and J by 1 base, with 9 bases between them. There are 13 residues in the CDR3. CDR3 sequence (DNA): TGTGCCAGCAGTTGGCCCTGGAACACTGAAGCTTTCTTT. This encodes CASSWPWNTEAFF.

The chain combines TRBV6-6 with TRBJ1-2, with 7 bases that match TRBD1. J lost 0 bases, V lost 8 bases, and 9 bases had no gene match. Germline CDR1 MNHNY, CDR2 SVGAGI (reference sequence). The CDR3 is 15 residues long. The CDR3: CASSRGTAANYGYTF. The CDR3 nucleotides are TGTGCCAGCTCTCGAGGGACAGCCGCTAACTATGGCTACACCTTC.

The rearrangement links TRBV10-3 to TRBJ2-5; a possible D gene is TRBD2 (6 bases). V was shortened by 8 bases and J by 5 bases, with 9 bases between the two germline ends. Germline V gene sequence: CDR1 ENHRY, CDR2 SYGVKD. The CDR3 covers 11 residues. Written as DNA, the CDR3 is TGTGCCATCGGCGGGGCGGAGACCCAGTACTTC. Translated: CAIGGAETQYF.

In this sample, this clone turned up once. The V call is TRBV28, the J call TRBJ2-7; 7 bases fit TRBD1. CDR3 size: 12 residues. V was clipped by 2 bases and J by 8 bases; unmatched bases: 3. CDR1 is MDHEN and CDR2 is SYDVKM in the germline V gene. This chain's CDR3 is CASSLRQGKQYF. The DNA for the CDR3 is TGTGCCAGCAGTTTACGACAGGGTAAGCAGTACTTC.

This clone showed up just once. The chain links TRBV5-6 to TRBJ1-1; D remains unclear. The CDR3 has 13 residues. The germline CDR1 and CDR2 sequences are SGHDT and YYEEEE. Between the trimmed V and J ends, which lost 0 bases and 6 bases, there was a span of 9 bases. Written as DNA, the CDR3 is TGTGCCAGCAGCTTGGGAACTCTCCCTGAAGCTTTCTTT. Translated, it gives CASSLGTLPEAFF.

The rearrangement joins TRBV11-2 to TRBJ1-1; 8 positions agree with TRBD1. This CDR3 is built from 14 residues. V was clipped by 5 bases and J by 4 bases; unmatched bases: 6. CDR1 and CDR2 from the germline V gene are SGHAT and FQNNGV. CDR3: CASSHSGGRTEAFF. CDR3 bases: TGTGCCAGCAGCCACTCAGGGGGCCGCACTGAAGCTTTCTTT.

V is TRBV27 and J is TRBJ2-1; TRBD2 might be the D (5 bases). CDR1 is MNHEY, CDR2 SMNVEV, per germline (reference sequence). CDR3 size: 14 residues. The germline V and J ends were trimmed by 2 bases and 1 base, with 6 bases remaining between them. The CDR3 DNA follows: TGTGCCAGCAGTTTAAGGACTTCCTACAATGAGCAGTTCTTC. Translated, it gives CASSLRTSYNEQFF.

This chain joins TRBV12-3 or TRBV12-4 and TRBJ1-1; D ambiguous. This CDR3 has 12 amino acids. V lost 3 bases and J 2 bases, leaving 4 bases between the germline ends. Here the CDR3 DNA reads TGTGCCAGCAGTTTTATAAACACTGAAGCTTTCTTT. Protein sequence: CASSFINTEAFF.

The genes are TRBV7-9 and TRBJ2-7; D gene ambiguous. Per the germline V gene, CDR1 is SEHNR and CDR2 is FQNEAQ (reference sequence). V lost 4 bases, J lost 0 bases, and 10 bases lay in between. This CDR3 is 14 amino acids long. Here the CDR3 reads CASSSTASSYEQYF. CDR3 DNA: TGTGCCAGCAGCTCCACAGCCTCCTCCTACGAGCAGTACTTC.

This chain links TRBV18 with TRBJ2-2; 12 nucleotides agree with TRBD2. Germline lookup yields CDR1 KGHSH and CDR2 LQKENI. The CDR3 is 16 residues long. V lost 3 bases and J lost 1; bases outside the gene matches: 0. CDR3 bases: TGTGCCAGCTCACCGGGACTAGCGGGGAACACCGGGGAGCTGTTTTTT. Its translation is CASSPGLAGNTGELFF.

This clone was counted a few times. The chain has TRBV5-4 and TRBJ1-1, with 9 bases identical to TRBD1. J lost 6 bases, V lost 3 bases, and 9 bases had no gene match. The CDR3 is made up of 15 amino acids. Germline assignment: CDR1 SGHNT and CDR2 YYREEE (reference sequence). As DNA, the CDR3 is TGTGCCAGCAGCTCTAACCGGGACAGGGTTGCTGAAGCTTTCTTT. It translates to CASSSNRDRVAEAFF.

This clone was observed a few times. The chain is built from TRBV3-1 (or the pseudogene TRBV3-2) and TRBJ2-1; D gene uncertain. Germline CDR1 is LGHDT and CDR2 is YNNKEL (reference sequence). Trimming removed 2 bases at V and 9 bases at J, with 8 bases between. The CDR3 runs to 12 residues. The CDR3 is CASSQLLGEQFF. As DNA, the CDR3 is TGTGCCAGCAGCCAATTACTCGGTGAGCAGTTCTTC.

The rearrangement joins TRBV5-1 to TRBJ2-1; TRBD2 agrees at 8 bases. The ends lost 0 bases at V and 9 bases at J; junction bases unmatched: 5. The CDR3 contains 14 residues. Germline CDR1 SGHRS, CDR2 YFSETQ. The CDR3 region is CASSLVGGAGEQFF. The DNA for the CDR3 is TGCGCCAGCAGCTTGGTCGGGGGGGCAGGTGAGCAGTTCTTC.

The chain links TRBV5-3 to TRBJ1-5, with 7 bases matching TRBD1. TRBV5-3 is sorted into the ORF group, with uncertain function. After removal of 2 bases from V and 5 bases from J, the junction contained 13 bases not matched to a gene. The CDR3 runs to 17 residues. CDR3 DNA: TGTGCCAGAAGCTTCATTCCGACAGGGCTTTACGATCAGCCCCAGCATTTT. It encodes CARSFIPTGLYDQPQHF.

The CDR3: CASTGGSGNTIYF. CDR3 DNA: TGTGCCTCGACAGGGGGTTCTGGAAACACCATATATTTT. J is TRBJ1-3 and V is TRBV30; 9 bases line up with TRBD1. Germline V CDR1 and CDR2: GTSNPN, SVGIG (reference sequence). This CDR3 spans 13 amino acids. Trimming removed 7 bases from V and 1 base from J; junction bases left unmatched: 2.

Here the CDR3 DNA reads TGCGCCAGCAGCCCCACAGCTACCGCTGGGGGAAACACCATATATTTT. This translates into CASSPTATAGGNTIYF. The genes are TRBV5-1 and TRBJ1-3; no clear D gene. This CDR3 is 16 amino acids long. Trimming took 4 bases from V and 4 from J, leaving 18 bases between them. The germline V gene encodes CDR1 SGHRS and CDR2 YFSETQ.

The chain uses TRBV7-9 and TRBJ1-1, with D unclear. The length of the CDR3 is 14 residues. V was clipped by 0 bases and J by 5 bases, with 10 bases between them. CDR1 and CDR2 (germline): SEHNR, FQNEAQ (reference sequence). The CDR3 DNA reads TGTGCCAGCAGCTTAGCTGAGGGTCAGACTGAAGCTTTCTTT. Its protein product is CASSLAEGQTEAFF.

This chain connects TRBV10-3 to TRBJ2-3, with 8 bases matching TRBD2. This CDR3 has 17 amino acids. Trimming cost V 6 bases and J 8 bases; bases outside gene matches: 19. CDR1 and CDR2 (germline): ENHRY, SYGVKD. The DNA of the CDR3 is TGTGCCATCAGCCCGAATCGGGAGCGGGGGATCGGTGGTACGCAGTATTTT. This gives the protein CAISPNRERGIGGTQYF.

The chain couples TRBV6-5 to TRBJ1-2; D unresolved. Germline V gene data show CDR1 as MNHEY and CDR2 as SVGAGI. Trimming stripped 3 bases from V and 4 bases from J, with 12 bases between. The CDR3 has 14 amino acids. CDR3 protein: CASSYRRDGYGYTF. The CDR3 DNA is TGTGCCAGCAGTTATCGGAGGGATGGCTATGGCTACACCTTC.